One and the same sample provided the 31 T cell receptor beta chains below, sequenced in a study of T cells in women clearing cervical HPV infection. TCRdb's copy holds only in-frame clones and misses some; the assay was immunoSEQ multiplex PCR. Reported are over 15,000 clones; the ten largest clones contain around 3.3%. The sample consisted of blood buffy coat. These receptors came from a woman aged 18-69 years with a cervical HPV16 infection that either progressed to CIN3+ or cleared (not recorded which).

On this clone: The CDR3 end is not reached by the read, which stops 3 residues before it; the germline J gene fills it in. The rearrangement joins TRBV20-1 to TRBJ1-5; 9 nucleotides align to TRBD1. Germline CDR1 is DFQATT and CDR2 is SNEGSKA (reference sequence). The CDR3 contains 14 residues. With V trimmed by 5 bases and J by 1 base, 3 bases remained unmatched. The CDR3 region is CSAGQGSSNQPQHF. The part of the CDR3 DNA that was read is TGCAGTGCTGGACAGGGGTCGAGCAATCAGCCC.

On this clone: The CDR3 end is not reached by the read, which stops 3 residues before it; the germline J gene fills it in. The chain links TRBV2 to TRBJ2-5, with 8 nucleotides matching TRBD1. V shed 6 bases and J 0 bases; nucleotides not matched to a gene: 6. This CDR3 spans 15 amino acids. Germline V CDR1 and CDR2: SNHLY, FYNNEI. The CDR3 sequence: CASRGTGGNQETQYF. CDR3 bases read: TGTGCCAGCAGGGGCACAGGGGGGAACCAAGAGACC.

Turning to this clone: The read ends 3 residues shy of where the CDR3 ends; the end is completed using the germline J gene. V and J are TRBV20-1 and TRBJ2-1; unclear D gene. CDR3 length: 14 residues. Trimming removed 6 bases at V and 1 base at J, with 13 bases between. Germline assignment: CDR1 DFQATT and CDR2 SNEGSKA (reference sequence). CDR3 amino acids: CSAAQRVSYNEQFF. The DNA read from the CDR3 is TGCAGTGCCGCCCAGCGCGTTTCCTACAATGAG.

With respect to this clone: The CDR3 is cut off 3 residues early in the read; its end comes from the germline J gene. This rearrangement joins TRBV5-5 to TRBJ1-3; tentative D call: TRBD1 (6 bases). Germline loops: CDR1 SGHKS, CDR2 YYEKEE (reference sequence). Trimming pared 5 bases from V and 4 bases from J, leaving 16 bases between. The CDR3 contains 15 residues. The DNA read from the CDR3 is TGTGCCAGCAGAGCCTCCACAGGGTTAGGAAACACC. Its protein is CASRASTGLGNT. The complete CDR3 protein is CASRASTGLGNTIYF.

A note on this clone: The sequence runs out 3 residues before the end of the CDR3; the remainder is reconstructed from the germline J gene. The chain joins TRBV7-2 to TRBJ1-2; D gene unclear. The germline gives CDR1 SGHTA, CDR2 FQGNSA. The length of the CDR3 is 15 residues. Trimming cost V 4 bases and J 6 bases, with 18 bases left between them. The CDR3 here is CASSSSGGPVHGYTF. The part of the CDR3 DNA that was read is TGTGCCAGCAGCTCATCCGGCGGGCCAGTCCATGGC.

Incomplete CDR3 DNA: TGTGCCATCAGGAAGACAGAGTTGAACACTGAA. It codes for CAIRKTELNTE. The whole CDR3 is CAIRKTELNTEAFF. The chain recombines TRBV10-3 with TRBJ1-1; perhaps TRBD1 as D (5 bases). The read halts 3 residues ahead of the CDR3 end, with the missing end drawn from the germline J gene. V gave up 6 bases and J gave up 0 bases, with 11 bases separating them. This CDR3 is built from 14 residues. From germline, CDR1 is ENHRY and CDR2 SYGVKD.

As for this clone: The CDR3 goes on 3 residues after the read ends, and that part is filled in from the germline J gene. This rearrangement joins TRBV6-1 to TRBJ2-5; possibly TRBD2 for D (6 bases). Trimming pared 4 bases from V and 0 bases from J, leaving 12 bases between. The CDR3 totals 15 residues. Germline V CDR1 and CDR2: MNHNS, SASEGT. The CDR3 loop is CASSGGGAHQETQYF. Incomplete CDR3 DNA: TGTGCCAGCAGTGGCGGAGGGGCCCACCAAGAGACC.

Remarks on this clone: With the read ending 3 residues before the CDR3 end, the germline J gene is used to fill in that end. The J gene is TRBJ2-7, the V gene TRBV20-1, with 10 bases lining up with TRBD1. Unmatched junction bases numbered 8, after V lost 6 bases and J lost 3 bases. Germline loops: CDR1 DFQATT, CDR2 SNEGSKA (reference sequence). The CDR3 is 14 residues long. CDR3 amino acids: CSALDRGTGYEQYF. CDR3 DNA (partial): TGCAGTGCCTTGGACAGGGGGACTGGCTACGAG.

Regarding this clone: The read is 3 residues too short to cover the CDR3 end, so that end is filled in from the germline J gene. The chain links TRBV20-1 to TRBJ1-6, with 10 bases aligning to TRBD1. The ends lost 3 bases at V and 6 bases at J; junction bases unmatched: 5. CDR3 length: 15 amino acids. The germline V gene has CDR1 DFQATT and CDR2 SNEGSKA (reference sequence). The CDR3 here is CSASDRGLGNSPLHF. The CDR3 DNA, read in part, is TGCAGTGCTAGCGACAGGGGGCTAGGTAATTCACCC.

With respect to this clone: Read data end 3 residues before the CDR3 end; the end is taken from the germline J gene. The V and J genes are TRBV20-1 and TRBJ2-2; 7 positions agree with TRBD2. Unmatched junction bases numbered 4, after V lost 6 bases and J lost 3 bases. This CDR3 has 13 residues. From germline, CDR1 is DFQATT and CDR2 SNEGSKA (reference sequence). The CDR3 loop is CSAPRGDTGELFF. The covered CDR3 bases are TGCAGTGCCCCACGGGGGGACACCGGGGAG.

In the case of this clone: Sequencing ends 3 residues short of the CDR3 end; the germline J gene provides the rest. Other DNA sequences from this sample encode an identical CDR3 as well. The chain carries TRBV19 and TRBJ1-2; D is unresolved. CDR1 is LNHDA, CDR2 SQIVND, per germline (reference sequence). V was cut by 3 bases and J by 1 base, with 9 bases left in between. The CDR3 has 14 residues. The sequenced part of the CDR3 DNA is TGTGCCAGTAGTATCCAGGCGAATAACTATGGC. Amino acid sequence: CASSIQANNYG. The CDR3, in full, reads CASSIQANNYGYTF. Variable domain in full (rest from reference TRBV19 and TRBJ1-2): DGGITQSPKYLFRKEGQNVTLSCEQNLNHDAMYWYRQDPGQGLRLIYYSQIVNDFQKGDIAEGYSVSREKKESFPLTVTSAQKNPTAFYLCASSIQANNYGYTFGSGTRLTVV.

In regard to this clone: Read data end 3 residues before the CDR3 end; the end is taken from the germline J gene. V gene TRBV19 combines with J gene TRBJ2-5; 10 positions agree with TRBD2. The CDR3 runs 17 residues. V gave up 3 bases and J gave up 4 bases; unmatched junction bases: 11. The germline V gene has CDR1 LNHDA and CDR2 SQIVND (reference sequence). The part of the CDR3 DNA that was read is TGTGCCAGTAGTATGAGGGTAGCGGGGGGAGGAGGAGAGACC. Its translation: CASSMRVAGGGGET. The entire CDR3 reads CASSMRVAGGGGETQYF.

On this clone itself: With the read ending 3 residues before the CDR3 end, the germline J gene is used to fill in that end. The chain is built from TRBV5-4 and TRBJ2-5, with D perhaps matching TRBD2 (5 bases). Germline loops: CDR1 SGHNT, CDR2 YYREEE (reference sequence). Trimming pared 4 bases from V and 1 base from J, leaving 11 bases between. CDR3 length: 14 amino acids. CDR3 DNA (partial): TGTGCCAGCAGCATCGGACTGGGCCAAGAGACC. The encoded protein is CASSIGLGQET. The CDR3 as a whole reads CASSIGLGQETQYF.

On this clone: The read terminates 3 residues ahead of where the CDR3 ends, so the germline J gene completes it. The chain combines TRBV7-6 with TRBJ1-2; possible D gene TRBD1, 6 bases. The CDR3 contains 14 residues. Germline-derived CDR1 and CDR2 are SGHVS and FNYEAQ. CDR3 bases read: TGTGCCAGCAGCTTCTCAGGGGAGGTTAACGGC. Translated: CASSFSGEVNG. The complete CDR3 protein is CASSFSGEVNGYTF. The full variable domain, in which reference TRBV7-6 and TRBJ1-2 provide the parts outside the CDR3, is GAGVSQSPRYKVTKRGQDVALRCDPISGHVSLYWYRQALGQGPEFLTYFNYEAQQDKSGLPNDRFSAERPEGSISTLTIQRTEQRDSAMYRCASSFSGEVNGYTFGSGTRLTVV.

Regarding this clone: The CDR3 end is not reached by the read, which stops 3 residues before it; the germline J gene fills it in. The chain has TRBV7-9 and TRBJ2-7; TRBD2 is a possible D gene (7 bases). The CDR3 contains 13 residues. The ends were cut back, 1 base at V and 6 bases at J, with 10 bases in the middle. The germline CDR1 and CDR2 sequences are SEHNR and FQNEAQ (reference sequence). CDR3 DNA, as far as it was read: TGTGCCAGCAGCTTAGTGGGGGGGCTCGAG. This sequence encodes CASSLVGGLE. The full-length CDR3 reads as CASSLVGGLEQYF.

Comment on this clone: The read terminates 3 residues ahead of where the CDR3 ends, so the germline J gene completes it. The chain is built from TRBV7-8 and TRBJ1-1; D is possibly TRBD1 (6 bases). The CDR3 sequence is 13 residues long. The V end was cut by 1 base, the J end by 4 bases, with 7 bases between. Germline CDR1 is SGHVS and CDR2 is FQNEAQ. Partial CDR3 DNA: TGTGCCAGCAGCTTAGGAGGGGGCACTGAA. Amino acids: CASSLGGGTE. The whole CDR3 is CASSLGGGTEAFF.

In regard to this clone: The CDR3 end falls 3 residues outside the read, so it is completed with the germline J gene. The chain uses TRBV20-1 and TRBJ1-2; no definite D call. Germline values: CDR1 DFQATT, CDR2 SNEGSKA (reference sequence). Trimming left V 3 bases short and J 6 bases short, with 23 bases between. The CDR3 length is 16 residues. The DNA read from the CDR3 is TGCAGTGCTAGTCTAGAGCCCGTAAATAGAGGTAATGGC. This gives the protein CSASLEPVNRGNG. The whole CDR3 is CSASLEPVNRGNGYTF.

Notes on this clone: With the read ending 3 residues before the CDR3 end, the germline J gene is used to fill in that end. The chain combines TRBV7-9 with TRBJ1-1, with 7 bases lining up with TRBD1. This CDR3 spans 15 amino acids. CDR1 is SEHNR, CDR2 FQNEAQ, per germline (reference sequence). V gave up 7 bases and J gave up 0 bases; unmatched junction bases: 8. Partial CDR3 DNA: TGTGCCAGCATGATTAGGGACAGCATGAACACTGAA. Translating gives CASMIRDSMNTE. The complete CDR3 sequence is CASMIRDSMNTEAFF.

Worth noting for this clone: The read falls 3 residues short of the CDR3 end, and the missing part is taken from the germline J gene. This chain uses TRBV2 with TRBJ2-5; 14 bases align to TRBD2. This CDR3 contains 15 residues. Germline V lookup: CDR1 SNHLY, CDR2 FYNNEI. Losses at the gene ends were 6 bases for V and 5 bases for J; bases not matched to a gene: 5. The covered CDR3 bases are TGTGCCAGCAGCGCGTGGACTAGCGGGGGGGAGACC. Translation: CASSAWTSGGET. The whole CDR3 sequence reads CASSAWTSGGETQYF.

Note on this clone: The CDR3 end is not reached by the read, which stops 3 residues before it; the germline J gene fills it in. The rearrangement uses TRBV3-1 (or the pseudogene TRBV3-2) and TRBJ1-1; weak D call: TRBD1 (5 bases). V shed 4 bases and J shed 0 bases, with 15 bases lying between them. Germline V lookup: CDR1 LGHDT, CDR2 YNNKEL (reference sequence). This CDR3 has 16 residues. The CDR3 region is CASSPINRQMNTEAFF. The sequenced part of the CDR3 DNA is TGTGCCAGCAGCCCGATAAATCGACAGATGAACACTGAA.

Notes on this clone: From the germline J gene comes the end of the CDR3, since the read stops 3 residues before it. The V and J genes are TRBV19 and TRBJ1-1; a weak D match, TRBD1 (6 bases). V was clipped by 6 bases and J by 3 bases, with 11 bases between them. This CDR3 is built from 13 residues. The V gene's germline CDR1 is LNHDA and CDR2 SQIVND (reference sequence). The CDR3 protein is CASSRYRDTEAFF. The CDR3 bases that were read are TGTGCCAGTAGCCGTTACAGGGACACTGAA.

As concerns this clone: The read halts 3 residues ahead of the CDR3 end, with the missing end drawn from the germline J gene. The chain combines TRBV18 with TRBJ1-6, with D possibly matching TRBD1 (6 bases). CDR1 and CDR2 (germline): KGHSH, LQKENI. CDR3 length: 15 amino acids. The V and J ends lost 5 bases and 5 bases respectively, with 13 bases between them. CDR3 DNA (partial): TGTGCCAGCTCAGCCGGGACATCCGATAATTCACCC. Its protein product is CASSAGTSDNSP. The whole CDR3 reads CASSAGTSDNSPLHF.

With regard to this clone: The read ends 3 residues early relative to the CDR3; the germline J gene fills the gap. The chain joins TRBV5-1 to TRBJ2-1; 12 bases are shared with TRBD2. The J segment lost 6 bases and the V segment lost 7 bases, leaving 5 bases of the junction unmatched. The CDR3 contains 14 residues. Per the germline V gene, CDR1 is SGHRS and CDR2 is YFSETQ. The sequenced part of the CDR3 DNA is TGCGCCAGCTCGACTAGCGGGGGCCCCAATGAG. Its translation is CASSTSGGPNE. The entire CDR3 protein reads CASSTSGGPNEQFF. The variable domain in full, with the rest retrieved from reference TRBV5-1 and TRBJ2-1, is KAGVTQTPRYLIKTRGQQVTLSCSPISGHRSVSWYQQTPGQGLQFLFEYFSETQRNKGNFPGRFSGRQFSNSRSEMNVSTLELGDSALYLCASSTSGGPNEQFFGPGTRLTVL.

To note about this clone: The read halts 3 residues ahead of the CDR3 end, with the missing end drawn from the germline J gene. This chain connects TRBV30 to TRBJ1-1; 7 nucleotides agree with TRBD1. Germline V gives CDR1 GTSNPN, CDR2 SVGIG (reference sequence). V shed 2 bases, J shed 5 bases, and the junction held 8 bases outside the gene matches. The CDR3 totals 14 residues. The CDR3 spells CAWSLGGAGTEAFF. The DNA read from the CDR3 is TGTGCCTGGAGTCTAGGGGGCGCGGGTACTGAA.

Worth noting for this clone: The read ends 3 residues early relative to the CDR3; the germline J gene fills the gap. The chain joins TRBV4-2 to TRBJ1-1; a weak D match, TRBD1 (5 bases). Trimming took 0 bases from V and 6 from J, leaving 14 bases between them. This CDR3 has 15 residues. Germline V lookup: CDR1 LGHNA, CDR2 YNFKEQ. CDR3 region: CASSQEPQGYAEAFF. CDR3 DNA (partial): TGTGCCAGCAGCCAAGAACCCCAGGGTTACGCTGAA.

Concerning this clone: The DNA ends 3 residues before the CDR3 does, and the rest of the CDR3 is filled in from the germline J gene. This chain joins TRBV20-1 and TRBJ1-5, with unresolved D. CDR3 size: 15 residues. The germline V and J ends were trimmed by 1 base and 3 bases, with 13 bases remaining between them. The germline gives CDR1 DFQATT, CDR2 SNEGSKA (reference sequence). The CDR3 DNA, read in part, is TGCAGTGCTAGAGCGCCGGGGAGCTTCAATCAGCCC. As protein: CSARAPGSFNQP. The entire CDR3 sequence reads CSARAPGSFNQPQHF.

Concerning this clone: The CDR3 end lies 3 residues beyond the end of the read and is filled in from the germline J gene. The V call is TRBV18, the J call TRBJ1-2; 9 bases fit TRBD1. Germline V lookup: CDR1 KGHSH, CDR2 LQKENI. CDR3 length: 13 residues. V lost 4 bases and J lost 4; bases outside the gene matches: 1. The CDR3 DNA, read in part, is TGTGCCAGCTCACTGACAGGGGGCTATGGC. Encoded protein: CASSLTGGYG. The CDR3 as a whole reads CASSLTGGYGYTF.

Comment on this clone: The read finishes 3 residues shy of the CDR3 end, and the germline J gene is used to complete it. The genes are TRBV7-9 and TRBJ1-4; a weak D match, TRBD1 (6 bases). The CDR3 loop spans 15 amino acids. The V end lost 5 bases, the J end lost 6 bases, and 16 bases lay between the germline ends. In germline, CDR1 is SEHNR, CDR2 FQNEAQ (reference sequence). Incomplete CDR3 DNA: TGTGCCAGCAGCACCGGGACAAGGTTTGATGAAAAA. It yields the protein CASSTGTRFDEK. The full-length CDR3 reads as CASSTGTRFDEKLFF.

Details on this clone: The read falls 3 residues short of the CDR3 end, and the missing part is taken from the germline J gene. V gene TRBV13 combines with J gene TRBJ1-1; 9 bases fit TRBD1. J lost 1 base, V lost 8 bases, and 8 bases had no gene match. Germline V gives CDR1 PRHDT, CDR2 FYEKMQ (reference sequence). This CDR3 contains 15 residues. CDR3 bases read: TGTGCCAGCCAACACCGACAGGGGGAGAACACTGAA. It yields the protein CASQHRQGENTE. The full-length CDR3 reads as CASQHRQGENTEAFF.

As concerns this clone: The sequenced fragment ends 3 residues before the CDR3 boundary, so the rest is inferred from the germline J gene. The chain employs TRBV7-9 and TRBJ1-2; D is unresolved. Per germline, CDR1 SEHNR and CDR2 FQNEAQ (reference sequence). This CDR3 spans 15 amino acids. Trimming removed 1 base from V and 2 bases from J, with 11 bases in between. CDR3 bases read: TGTGCCAGCAGCTTAGTCGTGTTCTTCAACTATGGC. This gives the protein CASSLVVFFNYG. The full CDR3 is CASSLVVFFNYGYTF.

CDR3 protein: CASSFQGATNSPLHF. CDR3 DNA, as far as it was read: TGTGCCAGCAGCTTCCAGGGGGCAACTAATTCACCC. V gene TRBV7-9 combines with J gene TRBJ1-6; 8 bases agree with TRBD1. The read finishes 3 residues shy of the CDR3 end, and the germline J gene is used to complete it. V dropped 3 bases and J dropped 6; count of bases not matched to a gene: 4. Germline V CDR1 and CDR2: SEHNR, FQNEAQ (reference sequence). The CDR3 covers 15 residues.